This TCR beta chain was found in a study of tumor and adjacent non-tumor tissue in lung cancer. The overall study: Each sample yielded a few million productive TCRbeta reads on average. Study outcomes and limitations: Normal lung showed higher cumulative top 100 clone frequency than tumor. Patients with more diverse tumor TCRs had worse survival. Compared with tumor, normal lung showed significantly lower TCR diversity.

Three rounds of nested PCR, following a modified ARM-PCR protocol, produced the TCRbeta library. From the multiplex PCR reads, TCRdb called clonotypes with MiXCR, one entry per CDR3 protein. The repertoire consists of tens of thousands of distinct CDR3 sequences, with 76% occurring once and the leading ten covering more than 35%. As to this clonotype: The antigen remains unidentified. A much larger clone differs from this one at a single base, so this may be a read error.

This sample's RNA came from whole unsorted tissue. Distant lung tissue was collected more than 3 cm away from the tumor edge. The sample taken for sequencing was distant non-tumor lung tissue. The clonotype was recovered from a man between 60 and 75 years old with non-small cell lung cancer.

CDR3 residues: CSARDRGSYYNGQFF. The CDR3 region has the DNA TGCAGTGCTAGAGATCGCGGGAGCTACTACAATGGGCAGTTCTTC. The J gene is TRBJ2-1, the V gene TRBV20-1, with 7 bases matching TRBD2. In germline, CDR1 is DFQATT, CDR2 SNEGSKA (reference sequence). This CDR3 has 15 amino acids.